The 12 T cell receptor beta chains below all came from one sample that was sequenced in a study. TCRdb re-analysed the 5' RACE reads in MiXCR, keeping a single row per CDR3 protein. The sample lists approximately 29,000 distinct CDR3 sequences, 26% occurring once. Sequencing was performed on naive CD4+ T cells sorted from a lymph node. Subset: naive CD4+ T cells, CD4+CD45RA+CD25-. Every receptor here comes from a female donor with breast cancer.

This clonotype was recorded at least ten times. The chain has TRBV20-1 and TRBJ2-1, with TRBD2 identical over 10 bases. Germline CDR1 and CDR2: DFQATT and SNEGSKA (reference sequence). V was pared by 5 bases and J by 10 bases, with 11 bases of the junction left unmatched. This CDR3 has 14 amino acids. The CDR3 sequence is CSARAGGRSYEQFF. In nucleotides, the CDR3 is TGCAGTGCTCGAGCGGGGGGGCGGTCTTACGAGCAGTTCTTC.

To note about this clonotype: With a much larger clone just one base away, this may be a read error. The chain employs TRBV28 and TRBJ1-5; no reliable D call. Germline V lookup: CDR1 MDHEN, CDR2 SYDVKM. The CDR3 length is 15 residues. The CDR3 region has the DNA TGTGCCGGCAGTCCCCCCAAGGCAAGCAATCAGCCCCAGCATTTT. Protein sequence: CAGSPPKASNQPQHF.

This clonotype was seen repeatedly, ten times or more. This chain links TRBV15 with TRBJ2-2; D possibly matches TRBD1 or TRBD2 (5 bases each). V lost 0 bases, J lost 5 bases, and 13 bases lay in between. From germline, CDR1 is LNHNV and CDR2 YYDKDF (reference sequence). There are 16 residues in the CDR3. The CDR3 is CATSRDLGVRTGELFF. CDR3 DNA: TGTGCCACCAGCAGAGATTTGGGGGTCAGGACCGGGGAGCTGTTTTTT.

The chain joins TRBV4-2 to TRBJ2-7; 10 positions agree with TRBD2. There are 16 residues in the CDR3. V lost 2 bases and J lost 4; bases outside the gene matches: 8. Germline lookup yields CDR1 LGHNA and CDR2 YNFKEQ. CDR3 amino acids: CASSQHTLAGNYEQYF. Written as DNA, the CDR3 is TGTGCCAGCAGCCAACACACACTAGCGGGGAATTACGAGCAGTACTTC.

The rearrangement uses TRBV6-1 and TRBJ2-5, with TRBD1 matching 8 bases. The CDR3 runs 15 residues. V shed 0 bases, J shed 4 bases, and the junction held 4 bases outside the gene matches. The germline V gene encodes CDR1 MNHNS and CDR2 SASEGT. This CDR3 reads CASSEAYDRGETQYF. In DNA, the CDR3 is TGTGCCAGCAGTGAAGCCTATGACAGGGGAGAGACCCAGTACTTC.

The chain employs TRBV27 and TRBJ2-7, with 10 bases aligning to TRBD1. The length of the CDR3 is 13 residues. With V trimmed by 5 bases and J by 5 bases, 3 bases remained unmatched. In germline, CDR1 is MNHEY, CDR2 SMNVEV (reference sequence). The CDR3 spells CASSRQGANEQYF. Written as DNA, the CDR3 is TGTGCCAGCAGTCGACAGGGGGCCAACGAGCAGTACTTC.

CDR3 sequence reads: CASSSGEAGYTF. CDR3 bases: TGTGCCAGCAGCTCCGGCGAGGCTGGCTACACCTTC. The gene calls are TRBV6-5 and TRBJ1-2; D gene unclear. The germline V gene has CDR1 MNHEY and CDR2 SVGAGI. This CDR3 is 12 amino acids long. The germline V and J ends were trimmed by 6 bases and 7 bases, with 12 bases remaining between them.

The chain combines TRBV5-1 with TRBJ1-1; D not certain. Trimming cost V 3 bases and J 1 base, with 4 bases left between them. Germline V gene data show CDR1 as SGHRS and CDR2 as YFSETQ. The CDR3 has 12 residues. CDR3 sequence (DNA): TGCGCCAGCAGCTGGGAGAACACTGAAGCTTTCTTT. It encodes CASSWENTEAFF.

This clonotype counts as medium-sized. One end of the junction fails to match germline, which may point to a read error. This chain uses TRBV29-1 with TRBJ2-1, with TRBD2 as a possible D gene (6 bases). Germline V gene sequence: CDR1 SQVTM, CDR2 ANQGSEA. The length of the CDR3 is 12 residues. Here the CDR3 reads CSVGDAGNGQFF. The CDR3 coding sequence is TGCAGCGTGGGGGACGCGGGAAATGGGCAGTTCTTC.

This clonotype was picked up a small number of times. This chain joins TRBV7-8 and TRBJ2-3, with D perhaps matching TRBD1 or TRBD2 (6 bases each). V shed 1 base and J shed 6 bases, with 14 bases lying between them. CDR3 length: 15 amino acids. Germline loops: CDR1 SGHVS, CDR2 FQNEAQ. This CDR3 reads CASSLVAGGADTQYF. The CDR3 nucleotides read TGTGCCAGCAGCTTAGTTGCCGGGGGCGCCGATACGCAGTATTTT.

The rearrangement links TRBV4-1 to TRBJ1-1, with TRBD1 matching over 7 bases. The germline V gene encodes CDR1 MGHRA and CDR2 YSYEKL. This CDR3 has 12 residues. V lost 4 bases, J lost 4 bases, and 0 bases stayed unmatched. CDR3 region: CASSRDSTEAFF. In DNA, the CDR3 is TGCGCCAGCAGCCGGGACAGCACTGAAGCTTTCTTT.

This clonotype was seen only a few times. The chain recombines TRBV7-3 with TRBJ2-2; the D is unclear. Between the trimmed V and J ends, which lost 1 base and 2 bases, there was a span of 5 bases. Germline values: CDR1 SGHTA, CDR2 FQGTGA. The CDR3 totals 14 residues. The chain's CDR3 is CASSLIRNTGELFF. CDR3 bases: TGTGCCAGCAGCTTAATCCGTAACACCGGGGAGCTGTTTTTT.